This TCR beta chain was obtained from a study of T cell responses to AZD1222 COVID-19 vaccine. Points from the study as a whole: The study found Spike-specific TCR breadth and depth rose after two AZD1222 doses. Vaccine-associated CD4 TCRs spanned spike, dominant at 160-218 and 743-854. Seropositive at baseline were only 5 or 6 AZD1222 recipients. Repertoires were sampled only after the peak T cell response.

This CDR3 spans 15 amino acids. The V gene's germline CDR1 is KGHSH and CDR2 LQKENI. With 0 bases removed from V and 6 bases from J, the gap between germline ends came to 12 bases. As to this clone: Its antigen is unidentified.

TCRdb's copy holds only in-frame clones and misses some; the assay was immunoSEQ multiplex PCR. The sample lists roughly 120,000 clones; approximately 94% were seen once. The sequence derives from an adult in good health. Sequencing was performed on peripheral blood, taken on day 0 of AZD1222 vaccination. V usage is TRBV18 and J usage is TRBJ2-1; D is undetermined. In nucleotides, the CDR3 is TGTGCCAGCTCACCACCTCCAGGTGGAATCAATGAGCAGTTCTTC. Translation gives CASSPPPGGINEQFF. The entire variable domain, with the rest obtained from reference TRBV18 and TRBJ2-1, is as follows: NAGVMQNPRHLVRRRGQEARLRCSPMKGHSHVYWYRQLPEEGLKFMVYLQKENIIDESGMPKERFSAEFPKEGPSILRIQQVVRGDSAAYFCASSPPPGGINEQFFGPGTRLTVL.